The present T cell receptor (beta chain) was sequenced within a study of technical replicates of blood from four donors. Assay: immunoSEQ multiplex PCR; the TCRdb copy retains only in-frame clones and omits some. The sample lists more than 70,000 clones; approximately 96% were seen once. This CDR3 is built from 15 residues. Trimming at V came to 4 bases and at J to 2 bases, leaving 5 bases not matched to a gene. Germline values: CDR1 MGHDK, CDR2 SYGVNS. Sequenced material: T cells isolated from PBMCs. The sequence came from a human donor in good health. V and J are TRBV25-1 and TRBJ2-4, with 7 bases fitting TRBD1. For the CDR3, the DNA is TGTGCCAGCAGTGTGGGGGACAGATCCAAAAACATTCAGTACTTC. Protein: CASSVGDRSKNIQYF.